Ten or more counts support the clone carrying this T cell receptor (beta chain). This specimen comes from a study of T cells in Graves' hyperthyroidism and ophthalmopathy. RNA transcripts gave rise to amplified TCR beta CDR3 regions. Initially, a first-round RT-PCR of the TCR CDR3 employed the HTBI primer set. From the multiplex PCR reads, TCRdb called clonotypes with MiXCR, one entry per CDR3 protein. The sample shows hundreds of thousands of distinct CDR3 sequences, around a sixth of them seen only once. The CDR3 runs to 15 residues. Trimming took 3 bases from V and 6 from J, leaving 15 bases between them.

The chain uses TRBV12-3 or TRBV12-4 and TRBJ2-1; D might be TRBD1 or TRBD2, each matching 5 bases. Sequencing was performed on blood. This clonotype was sampled from a woman aged 45-59 years with Graves' hyperthyroidism that later progressed to Graves' ophthalmopathy. In DNA form, the CDR3 reads TGTGCCAGCAGTTTCCCAAGTGAGGGGATCAATGAGCAGTTCTTC. Protein sequence: CASSFPSEGINEQFF.